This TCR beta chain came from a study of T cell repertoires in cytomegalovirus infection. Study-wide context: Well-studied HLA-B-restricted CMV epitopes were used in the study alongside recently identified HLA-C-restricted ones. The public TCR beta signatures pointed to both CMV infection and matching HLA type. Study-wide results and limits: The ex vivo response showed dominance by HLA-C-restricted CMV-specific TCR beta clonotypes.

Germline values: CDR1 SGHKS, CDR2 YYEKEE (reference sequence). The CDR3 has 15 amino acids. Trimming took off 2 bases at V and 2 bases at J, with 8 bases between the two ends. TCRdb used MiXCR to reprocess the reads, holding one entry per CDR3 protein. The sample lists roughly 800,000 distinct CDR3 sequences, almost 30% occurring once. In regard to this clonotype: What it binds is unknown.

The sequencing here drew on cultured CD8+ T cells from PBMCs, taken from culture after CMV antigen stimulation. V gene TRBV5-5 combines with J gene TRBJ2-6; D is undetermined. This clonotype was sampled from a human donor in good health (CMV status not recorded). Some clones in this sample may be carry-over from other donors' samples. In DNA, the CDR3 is TGTGCCAGCAGCTTTTCAGGCACTGGGGCCAACGTCCTGACTTTC. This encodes CASSFSGTGANVLTF.